This TCR beta chain is drawn from a study of blood T cell repertoires in COVID-19. Study as a whole: Samples representing acute and convalescent COVID-19 were sourced from the United States, Italy and Spain. The analysed material was cDNA or gDNA that came from T cells, B-cell-depleted T cells, or PBMCs.

Germline-derived CDR1 and CDR2 are SGHAT and FQDESV (reference sequence). V lost 0 bases and J lost 5; bases outside the gene matches: 4. The CDR3 has 14 amino acids. As originally analysed: Counts of nucleated cells, estimated from reference gene primer amplification, were obtained. The assay was immunoSEQ multiplex PCR, and TCRdb's table has in-frame clones only and misses some. V, J and clone size were drawn from that table, and D and trimming were deduced from the DNA. The data hold 200,000 to 300,000 clones, with just under 85% observed a single time. The sequencing sample was made of peripheral blood. The chain uses TRBV11-1 and TRBJ2-7, with TRBD1 identical over 7 bases. The clonotype originates from a man over 45 with acute or convalescent COVID-19. The CDR3 DNA follows: TGTGCCAGCAGCTTAGCCACACAGGGGAACGAGCAGTACTTC. Amino acids: CASSLATQGNEQYF. The complete variable domain, with remaining parts taken from reference TRBV11-1 and TRBJ2-7, reads EAEVAQSPRYKITEKSQAVAFWCDPISGHATLYWYRQILGQGPELLVQFQDESVVDDSQLPKDRFSAERLKGVDSTLKIQPAELGDSAMYLCASSLATQGNEQYFGPGTRLTVT.